One and the same sample provided the 29 T cell receptor beta chains below, sequenced in a study of T-cell memory formation after mild COVID-19. Via MiXCR, TCRdb re-called the 5' RACE reads, giving one row per CDR3 protein. The profile shows 150,000 to 200,000 distinct CDR3 sequences, roughly a fifth of them singletons. The sample taken for sequencing was PBMCs or a T cell subset sorted from them (not recorded which). These receptors were obtained from an adult woman who had mild COVID-19 (a few samples of this study predate the infection). Cell type and time point are not known.

The chain combines TRBV29-1 with TRBJ1-2, with a weak D call TRBD1 (5 bases). Per the germline V gene, CDR1 is SQVTM and CDR2 is ANQGSEA. The CDR3 contains 11 residues. Trimming left V 5 bases short and J 5 bases short, with 9 bases between. The CDR3 region has the DNA TGCAGCGTTTTTGGGGGGTATGGCTACACCTTC. Amino acid sequence: CSVFGGYGYTF. The full variable domain, in which reference TRBV29-1 and TRBJ1-2 provide the parts outside the CDR3, is SAVISQKPSRDICQRGTSLTIQCQVDSQVTMMFWYRQQPGQSLTLIATANQGSEATYESGFVIDKFPISRPNLTFSTLTVSNMSPEDSSIYLCSVFGGYGYTFGSGTRLTVV.

This chain uses TRBV12-3 or TRBV12-4 with TRBJ2-5; TRBD2 matches at 8 bases. V gave up 4 bases and J gave up 5 bases; unmatched junction bases: 6. There are 14 residues in the CDR3. CDR3 in amino acids: CASSWVAGLETQYF. In nucleotides, the CDR3 is TGTGCCAGCAGTTGGGTAGCGGGGTTGGAGACCCAGTACTTC.

This clonotype has just a few counts. The J gene is TRBJ2-7, the V gene TRBV7-9; a possible D gene is TRBD2 (6 bases). Germline loops: CDR1 SEHNR, CDR2 FQNEAQ (reference sequence). The CDR3 totals 13 residues. V lost 0 bases, J lost 4 bases, and 7 bases lay in between. The CDR3 nucleotides are TGTGCCAGCAGCTTAGCGCGGGAATACGAGCAGTACTTC. It yields the protein CASSLAREYEQYF.

The table lists this clonotype with a few counts. This chain links TRBV5-1 with TRBJ2-2; D gene uncertain. The V end was cut by 8 bases, the J end by 3 bases, with 5 bases between. Germline loops: CDR1 SGHRS, CDR2 YFSETQ. The CDR3 has 11 residues. The CDR3 is CASTDTGELFF. In nucleotides, the CDR3 is TGCGCCAGTACAGACACCGGGGAGCTGTTTTTT. The whole variable domain, filled in from reference TRBV5-1 and TRBJ2-2, reads KAGVTQTPRYLIKTRGQQVTLSCSPISGHRSVSWYQQTPGQGLQFLFEYFSETQRNKGNFPGRFSGRQFSNSRSEMNVSTLELGDSALYLCASTDTGELFFGEGSRLTVL.

V usage is TRBV11-2 and J usage is TRBJ2-1, with 13 bases identical to TRBD2. After removal of 2 bases from V and 6 bases from J, the junction contained 4 bases not matched to a gene. Germline-derived CDR1 and CDR2 are SGHAT and FQNNGV. The CDR3 extends over 16 amino acids. This CDR3 is CASSLPLAGGINEQFF. As DNA, the CDR3 is TGTGCCAGCAGCTTACCACTAGCGGGAGGGATCAATGAGCAGTTCTTC.

The gene calls are TRBV27 and TRBJ1-1; 10 nucleotides line up with TRBD1. Germline V gene data show CDR1 as MNHEY and CDR2 as SMNVEV (reference sequence). CDR3 length: 15 amino acids. Trimming took 2 bases from V and 4 from J; bases not matched to a gene: 4. CDR3 protein: CASSLEGTGATEAFF. The CDR3 nucleotides are TGTGCCAGCAGTTTAGAAGGGACAGGGGCCACTGAAGCTTTCTTT.

J is TRBJ1-2 and V is TRBV15, with TRBD1 as a possible D gene (5 bases). Trimming took 0 bases from V and 4 from J, leaving 9 bases between them. Looked up from germline, CDR1 is LNHNV and CDR2 is YYDKDF (reference sequence). The length of the CDR3 is 14 residues. CDR3 nucleotides: TGTGCCACCAGCAGAGAGACAGTTACCTATGGCTACACCTTC. It translates to CATSRETVTYGYTF.

This clonotype has a handful of counts. This chain connects TRBV4-3 to TRBJ2-7; 10 bases fit TRBD2. This CDR3 is 19 amino acids long. In germline, CDR1 is LGHNA, CDR2 YSLEER. Losses at the gene ends were 0 bases for V and 3 bases for J; bases not matched to a gene: 14. The CDR3 reads CASSQEYFRASGSGYEQYF. The CDR3 DNA reads as TGCGCCAGCAGCCAAGAGTACTTTCGGGCTAGCGGGAGCGGCTACGAGCAGTACTTC.

This clonotype appeared a few times. The genes are TRBV20-1 and TRBJ2-5, with D possibly matching TRBD2 (6 bases). The CDR3 has 16 residues. The germline gives CDR1 DFQATT, CDR2 SNEGSKA (reference sequence). The V end lost 6 bases, the J end lost 2 bases, and 22 bases lay between the germline ends. The CDR3 sequence is CSAPFYGAGIQETQYF. Here the CDR3 DNA reads TGCAGTGCCCCCTTTTATGGGGCGGGAATACAAGAGACCCAGTACTTC.

Details on this clonotype: A single base separates this from a much larger clone, so it may be a read error. The rearrangement uses TRBV5-1 and TRBJ1-1; D is uncertain. CDR3 length: 14 residues. CDR1 SGHRS and CDR2 YFSETQ come from the germline V gene. The DNA for the CDR3 is TGCGCCAGCACCGCGGGTGGGCGGAGCACTGAAGCTTTATTT. Its protein is CASTAGGRSTEALF.

This clonotype was counted only a few times. The rearrangement links TRBV5-1 to TRBJ2-7; 7 bases align to TRBD1. The CDR3 totals 14 residues. V lost 0 bases and J lost 2; bases outside the gene matches: 2. Germline assignment: CDR1 SGHRS and CDR2 YFSETQ. The CDR3 DNA reads as TGCGCCAGCAGCTTGGTCGGGACAGCCTACGAGCAGTACTTC. Its translation: CASSLVGTAYEQYF.

The chain couples TRBV6-5 to TRBJ2-3, with D perhaps assigned TRBD1 or TRBD2 (6 bases each). This CDR3 is 18 amino acids long. The V end was cut by 0 bases, the J end by 4 bases, with 20 bases between. From germline, CDR1 is MNHEY and CDR2 SVGAGI. As DNA, the CDR3 is TGTGCCAGCAGTTACTCGGGGCGCCGTTTGAGGGGGGCAGATACGCAGTATTTT. Its protein is CASSYSGRRLRGADTQYF.

This sequence joins TRBV27 and TRBJ1-2; 9 positions match TRBD1. Per the germline V gene, CDR1 is MNHEY and CDR2 is SMNVEV (reference sequence). There are 14 residues in the CDR3. V was pared by 5 bases and J by 3 bases, with 4 bases of the junction left unmatched. CDR3 sequence: CASSLGTGYYGYTF. The CDR3, as DNA: TGTGCCAGCAGTCTAGGGACAGGGTACTATGGCTACACCTTC.

In its sample, this clonotype was seen a few times. J is TRBJ2-5 and V is TRBV11-2; 10 bases match TRBD2. The CDR3 length is 15 residues. Germline loops: CDR1 SGHAT, CDR2 FQNNGV. J lost 5 bases, V lost 5 bases, and 8 bases had no gene match. Here the CDR3 reads CASSHQRGGRETQYF. CDR3 sequence (DNA): TGTGCCAGCAGCCATCAGCGGGGGGGCCGGGAGACCCAGTACTTC.

The chain combines TRBV9 with TRBJ2-7, with 8 bases aligning to TRBD1. Germline assignment: CDR1 SGDLS and CDR2 YYNGEE. This CDR3 region has 15 residues. Trimming removed 0 bases from V and 3 bases from J; junction bases left unmatched: 5. CDR3 loop: CASSVGSGGGYEQYF. CDR3 coding DNA: TGTGCCAGCAGCGTAGGGTCAGGGGGCGGCTACGAGCAGTACTTC.

The V call is TRBV5-1, the J call TRBJ2-1; tentatively, D is TRBD1 or TRBD2 (5 bases each). The CDR3 totals 12 residues. Germline CDR1 and CDR2: SGHRS and YFSETQ. The V and J ends lost 4 bases and 8 bases respectively, with 10 bases between them. CDR3: CASSPPGHEQFF. CDR3 nucleotide sequence: TGCGCCAGCAGCCCTCCGGGACATGAGCAGTTCTTC.

This clonotype was detected only a few times. The chain links TRBV5-6 to TRBJ1-1; D remains unclear. This CDR3 contains 13 residues. CDR1 and CDR2 from the germline V gene are SGHDT and YYEEEE. V lost 2 bases to trimming and J lost 3 bases, with 8 bases between them. The CDR3 coding sequence is TGTGCCAGCAGCTTCCGTCCCTACACTGAAGCTTTCTTT. Translation gives CASSFRPYTEAFF.

This chain joins TRBV7-6 and TRBJ1-4, with a possible D match to TRBD1 (5 bases). The V end was cut by 1 base, the J end by 5 bases, with 11 bases between. The CDR3 spans 15 residues. Looked up from germline, CDR1 is SGHVS and CDR2 is FNYEAQ. The CDR3 sequence is CASSLETVLNEKLFF. The DNA of the CDR3 is TGTGCCAGCAGCTTAGAGACAGTCTTGAATGAAAAACTGTTTTTT.

The chain is built from TRBV4-2 and TRBJ2-7; 7 bases match TRBD2. V dropped 0 bases and J dropped 6; count of bases not matched to a gene: 11. Per the germline V gene, CDR1 is LGHNA and CDR2 is YNFKEQ. The length of the CDR3 is 16 residues. CDR3: CASSQDRATSTCEQYF. CDR3 sequence (DNA): TGTGCCAGCAGCCAAGATCGCGCGACTAGCACTTGCGAGCAGTACTTC.

This clonotype has a handful of counts. This chain connects TRBV7-9 to TRBJ2-2; 8 bases agree with TRBD1. Germline V CDR1 and CDR2: SEHNR, FQNEAQ (reference sequence). Trimming cost V 4 bases and J 3 bases; bases outside gene matches: 10. This CDR3 has 17 residues. In DNA, the CDR3 is TGTGCCAGCAGCTCCTCCGCGGGACAGGAACACACCGGGGAGCTGTTTTTT. Translating it yields CASSSSAGQEHTGELFF.

This clonotype has a handful of counts. The chain joins TRBV12-3 or TRBV12-4 to TRBJ1-6; D perhaps matches TRBD1 (6 bases). The CDR3 consists of 13 residues. V lost 6 bases to trimming and J lost 13 bases, with 16 bases between them. The CDR3 protein is CASSPPGQGPLHF. In nucleotides, the CDR3 is TGTGCCAGCAGCCCCCCCGGTCAGGGGCCCCTCCACTTT.

This chain joins TRBV6-2 or TRBV6-3 and TRBJ1-6; D uncertain. The CDR3 covers 15 residues. Germline CDR1 MNHEY, CDR2 SVGEGT. Between the trimmed V and J ends, which lost 6 bases and 7 bases, there was a span of 16 bases. The CDR3 nucleotides are TGTGCCAGCAGCCCCTCAAGTGGGGAAAATTCACCCCTCCACTTT. Amino acids: CASSPSSGENSPLHF.

This clonotype was seen a few times. The chain is built from TRBV12-3 or TRBV12-4 and TRBJ1-1; D gene uncertain. The CDR3 covers 13 residues. Trimming shortened V by 2 bases and J by 6 bases, and 10 bases separated the two germline ends. This CDR3 reads CASSLSLSSEAFF. CDR3 coding DNA: TGTGCCAGCAGTTTAAGTTTGAGTTCTGAAGCTTTCTTT.

The CDR3 spells CASSWMDSPEQFF. The CDR3 bases are TGCGCCAGCAGTTGGATGGACAGCCCTGAGCAGTTCTTC. The chain is built from TRBV5-1 and TRBJ2-1; tentatively, D is TRBD1 (6 bases). Looked up from germline, CDR1 is SGHRS and CDR2 is YFSETQ. Trimming pared 5 bases from V and 9 bases from J, leaving 15 bases between. The CDR3 runs to 13 residues.

The gene calls are TRBV6-5 and TRBJ1-1, with D hard to call. The CDR3 is made up of 16 amino acids. Looked up from germline, CDR1 is MNHEY and CDR2 is SVGAGI. The V end was cut by 5 bases, the J end by 1 base, with 17 bases between. The CDR3 DNA reads TGTGCCAGCAGTCAACTACTAACGGGCGCGAACACTGAAGCTTTCTTT. Translating it yields CASSQLLTGANTEAFF.

This chain uses TRBV19 with TRBJ2-1; 11 nucleotides agree with TRBD1. The CDR3 loop spans 14 amino acids. Germline trimming cut 3 bases from V and 14 bases from J; bases unmatched to any gene: 9. The germline V gene has CDR1 LNHDA and CDR2 SQIVND (reference sequence). In DNA form, the CDR3 reads TGTGCCAGTAGTATGGTGGGACAGGGGGTAGGCGAGTTCTTC. It yields the protein CASSMVGQGVGEFF.

Regarding this clonotype: The junction and the germline gene differ at one end; a read error may be behind it. The rearrangement uses TRBV7-8 and TRBJ2-1; D could derive from TRBD1 or TRBD2 (7 bases each). This CDR3 has 16 residues. Germline CDR1 and CDR2: SGHVS and FQNEAQ. The CDR3 DNA follows: TGTGCCAGCAGCTATCCTTACGACAGGGACTACAATGAGCATTTCTTC. Encoded protein: CASSYPYDRDYNEHFF.

The chain recombines TRBV5-1 with TRBJ2-5; the D is unclear. Germline CDR1 and CDR2: SGHRS and YFSETQ. V was pared by 0 bases and J by 2 bases, with 8 bases between. The CDR3 has 14 amino acids. The CDR3 nucleotides read TGCGCCAGCAGCTTGGGAGATGTTCAAGAGACCCAGTACTTC. Translating gives CASSLGDVQETQYF. Full variable domain (rest looked up from reference TRBV5-1 and TRBJ2-5): KAGVTQTPRYLIKTRGQQVTLSCSPISGHRSVSWYQQTPGQGLQFLFEYFSETQRNKGNFPGRFSGRQFSNSRSEMNVSTLELGDSALYLCASSLGDVQETQYFGPGTRLLVL.

The chain uses TRBV5-5 and TRBJ2-1; TRBD2 might be the D (6 bases). Germline V gene sequence: CDR1 SGHKS, CDR2 YYEKEE (reference sequence). The CDR3 runs 16 residues. V shed 4 bases and J shed 4 bases, with 18 bases lying between them. DNA of the CDR3: TGTGCCAGCAGCCTCGCTGGATTCGGGGGTTACAATGAGCAGTTCTTC. Its protein is CASSLAGFGGYNEQFF. Filled out from reference TRBV5-5 and TRBJ2-1, the complete variable domain reads DAGVTQSPTHLIKTRGQQVTLRCSPISGHKSVSWYQQVLGQGPQFIFQYYEKEERGRGNFPDRFSARQFPNYSSELNVNALLLGDSALYLCASSLAGFGGYNEQFFGPGTRLTVL.